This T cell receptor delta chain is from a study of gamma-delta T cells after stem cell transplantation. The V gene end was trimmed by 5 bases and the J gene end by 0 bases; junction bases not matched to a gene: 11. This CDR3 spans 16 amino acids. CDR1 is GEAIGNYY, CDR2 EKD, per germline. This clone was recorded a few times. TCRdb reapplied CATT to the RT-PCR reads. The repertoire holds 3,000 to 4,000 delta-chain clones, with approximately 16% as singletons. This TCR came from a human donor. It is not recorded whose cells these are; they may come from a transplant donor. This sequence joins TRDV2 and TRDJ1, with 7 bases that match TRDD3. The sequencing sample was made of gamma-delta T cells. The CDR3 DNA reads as TGTGCCTGTGCCGCGCTGGGGGCCAGTGACACCGATAAACTCATCTTT. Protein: CACAALGASDTDKLIF.